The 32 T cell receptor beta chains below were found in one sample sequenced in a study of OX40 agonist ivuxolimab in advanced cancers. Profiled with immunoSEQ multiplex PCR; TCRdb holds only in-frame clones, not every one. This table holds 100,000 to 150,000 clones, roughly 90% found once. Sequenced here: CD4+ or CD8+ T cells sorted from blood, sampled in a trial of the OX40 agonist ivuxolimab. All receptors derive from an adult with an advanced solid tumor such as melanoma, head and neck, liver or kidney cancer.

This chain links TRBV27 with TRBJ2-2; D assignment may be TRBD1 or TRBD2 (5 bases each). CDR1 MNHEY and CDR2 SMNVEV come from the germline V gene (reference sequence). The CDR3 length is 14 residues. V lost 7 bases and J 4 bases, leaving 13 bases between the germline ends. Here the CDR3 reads CASTVRDRTGELFF. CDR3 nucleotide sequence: TGTGCCAGCACTGTCCGGGACCGCACCGGGGAGCTGTTTTTT.

This CDR3 reads CASSLMPSLTDTQYF. CDR3 DNA sequence: TGTGCCAGCAGCTTAATGCCCAGTCTCACAGATACGCAGTATTTT. V usage is TRBV11-1 and J usage is TRBJ2-3, with no clear D. The length of the CDR3 is 15 residues. CDR1 SGHAT and CDR2 FQDESV come from the germline V gene (reference sequence). V gave up 2 bases and J gave up 2 bases, with 11 bases separating them.

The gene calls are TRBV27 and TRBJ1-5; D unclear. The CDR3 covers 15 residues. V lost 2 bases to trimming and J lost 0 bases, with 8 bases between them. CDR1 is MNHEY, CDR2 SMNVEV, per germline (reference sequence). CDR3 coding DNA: TGTGCCAGCAGTTTAGTTCGGGGTAGCAATCAGCCCCAGCATTTT. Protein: CASSLVRGSNQPQHF.

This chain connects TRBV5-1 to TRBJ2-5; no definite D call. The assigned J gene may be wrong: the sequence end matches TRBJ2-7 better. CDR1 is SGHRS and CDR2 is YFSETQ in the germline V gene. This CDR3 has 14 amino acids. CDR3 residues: CASSFGRTSYEQYF. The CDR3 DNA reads TGCGCCAGCAGCTTTGGCAGGACCTCCTACGAGCAGTACTTC.

The DNA of the CDR3 is TGCGCCAGCAGCCAAGATCCTAGCGGGAGGGGGGGCAATGAGCAGTTCTTC. It encodes CASSQDPSGRGGNEQFF. This rearrangement joins TRBV4-3 to TRBJ2-1; 12 nucleotides line up with TRBD2. The CDR3 runs to 17 residues. J gave up 6 bases and V 0 bases, and 6 bases lay outside the gene matches. The germline gives CDR1 LGHNA, CDR2 YSLEER.

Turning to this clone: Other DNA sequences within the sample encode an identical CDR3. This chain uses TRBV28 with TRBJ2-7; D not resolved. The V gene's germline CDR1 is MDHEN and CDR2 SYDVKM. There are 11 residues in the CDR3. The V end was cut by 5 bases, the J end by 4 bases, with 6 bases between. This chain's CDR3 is CASSLQYEQYF. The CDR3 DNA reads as TGTGCCAGCAGTCTTCAGTACGAGCAGTACTTC.

The CDR3 nucleotides read TGTGCCAGCAGCTTTAGGGCGGCCGCCAGCTCCTACGAGCAGTACTTC. It encodes CASSFRAAASSYEQYF. The V and J genes are TRBV11-3 and TRBJ2-7; no definite D call. The CDR3 is made up of 16 amino acids. The V and J ends lost 3 bases and 0 bases respectively, with 15 bases between them. From germline, CDR1 is SGHNT and CDR2 YENEEA.

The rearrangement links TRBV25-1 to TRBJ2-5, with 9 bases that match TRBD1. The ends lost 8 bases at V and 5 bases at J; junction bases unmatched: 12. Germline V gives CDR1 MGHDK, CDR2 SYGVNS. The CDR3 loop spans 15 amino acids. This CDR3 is CASQPQGAQGETQYF. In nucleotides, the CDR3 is TGTGCCAGCCAACCACAGGGGGCACAAGGGGAGACCCAGTACTTC.

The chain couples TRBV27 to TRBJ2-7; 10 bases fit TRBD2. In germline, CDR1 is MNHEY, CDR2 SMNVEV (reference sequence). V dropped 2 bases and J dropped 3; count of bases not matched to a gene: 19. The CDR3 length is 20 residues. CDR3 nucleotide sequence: TGTGCCAGCAGTTTAAGGGTAGGAGCGGGAGGGCCAGTGGCCCTCTACGAGCAGTACTTC. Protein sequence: CASSLRVGAGGPVALYEQYF.

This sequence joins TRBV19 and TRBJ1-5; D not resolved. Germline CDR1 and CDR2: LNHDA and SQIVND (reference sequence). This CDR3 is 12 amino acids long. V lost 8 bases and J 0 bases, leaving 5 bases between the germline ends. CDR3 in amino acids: CASEDSNQPQHF. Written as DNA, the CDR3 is TGTGCCAGTGAGGATAGCAATCAGCCCCAGCATTTT.

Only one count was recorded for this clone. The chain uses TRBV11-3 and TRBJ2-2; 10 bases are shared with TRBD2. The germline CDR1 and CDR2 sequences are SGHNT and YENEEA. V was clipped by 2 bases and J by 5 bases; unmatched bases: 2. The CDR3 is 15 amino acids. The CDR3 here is CASSLLAGDTGELFF. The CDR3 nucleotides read TGTGCCAGCAGCTTACTAGCGGGAGATACCGGGGAGCTGTTTTTT.

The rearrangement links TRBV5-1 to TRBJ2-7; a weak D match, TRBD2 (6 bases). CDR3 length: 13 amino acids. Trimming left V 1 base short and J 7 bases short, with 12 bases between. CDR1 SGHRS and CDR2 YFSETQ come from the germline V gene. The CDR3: CASSLQLADEQYF. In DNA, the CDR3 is TGCGCCAGCAGCTTGCAACTAGCTGATGAGCAGTACTTC.

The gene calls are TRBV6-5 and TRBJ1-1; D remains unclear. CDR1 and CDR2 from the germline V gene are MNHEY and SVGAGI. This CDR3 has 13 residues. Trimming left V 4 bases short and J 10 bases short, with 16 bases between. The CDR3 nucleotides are TGTGCCAGCAGTTCCATCATCCAGGAAAGAGCTTTCTTT. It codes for CASSSIIQERAFF.

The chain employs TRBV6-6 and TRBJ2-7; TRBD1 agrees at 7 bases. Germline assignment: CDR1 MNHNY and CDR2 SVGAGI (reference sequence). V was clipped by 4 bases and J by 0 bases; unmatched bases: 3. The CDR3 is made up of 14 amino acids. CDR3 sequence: CASSFNRGSYEQYF. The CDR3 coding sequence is TGTGCCAGCAGTTTCAACAGGGGCTCCTACGAGCAGTACTTC.

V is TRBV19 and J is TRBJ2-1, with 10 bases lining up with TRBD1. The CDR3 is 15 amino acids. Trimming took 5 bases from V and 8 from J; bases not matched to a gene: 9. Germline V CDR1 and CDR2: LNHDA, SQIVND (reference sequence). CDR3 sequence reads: CASSGRTGGHDEQFF. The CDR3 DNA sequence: TGTGCCAGTAGTGGCCGGACAGGGGGACATGATGAGCAGTTCTTC. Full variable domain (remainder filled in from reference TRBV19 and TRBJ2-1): DGGITQSPKYLFRKEGQNVTLSCEQNLNHDAMYWYRQDPGQGLRLIYYSQIVNDFQKGDIAEGYSVSREKKESFPLTVTSAQKNPTAFYLCASSGRTGGHDEQFFGPGTRLTVL.

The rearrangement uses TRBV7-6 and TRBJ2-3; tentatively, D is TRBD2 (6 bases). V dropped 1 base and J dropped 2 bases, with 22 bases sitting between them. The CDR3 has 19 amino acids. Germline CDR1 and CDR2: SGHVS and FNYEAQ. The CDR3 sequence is CASSLVRSFSGESTDTQYF. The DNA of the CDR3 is TGTGCCAGCAGCTTAGTTCGCTCGTTTAGCGGAGAATCCACAGATACGCAGTATTTT.

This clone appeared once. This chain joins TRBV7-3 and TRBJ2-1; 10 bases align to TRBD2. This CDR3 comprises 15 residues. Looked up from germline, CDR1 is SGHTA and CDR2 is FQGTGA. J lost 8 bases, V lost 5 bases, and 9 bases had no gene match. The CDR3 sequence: CASSPASGSRDEQFF. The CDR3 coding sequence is TGTGCCAGCAGCCCGGCTAGCGGGAGTAGGGATGAGCAGTTCTTC.

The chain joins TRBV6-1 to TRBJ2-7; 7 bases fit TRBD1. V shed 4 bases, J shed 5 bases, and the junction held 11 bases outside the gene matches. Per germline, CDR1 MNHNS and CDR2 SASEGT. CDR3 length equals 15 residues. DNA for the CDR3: TGTGCCAGCAGTGCATATCCCGGACAGGTTGACGAGCAGTACTTC. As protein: CASSAYPGQVDEQYF.

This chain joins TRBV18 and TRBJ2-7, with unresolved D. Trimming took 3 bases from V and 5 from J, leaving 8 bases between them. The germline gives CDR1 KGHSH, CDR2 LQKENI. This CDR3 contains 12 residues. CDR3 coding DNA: TGTGCCAGCTCACCGAGCCGGGACGAGCAGTACTTC. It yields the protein CASSPSRDEQYF.

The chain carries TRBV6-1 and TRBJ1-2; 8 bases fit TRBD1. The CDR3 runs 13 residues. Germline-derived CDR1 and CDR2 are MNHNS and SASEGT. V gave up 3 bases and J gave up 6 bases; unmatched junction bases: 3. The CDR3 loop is CASSDPGQDGYTF. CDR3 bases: TGTGCCAGCAGTGACCCGGGACAGGATGGCTACACCTTC.

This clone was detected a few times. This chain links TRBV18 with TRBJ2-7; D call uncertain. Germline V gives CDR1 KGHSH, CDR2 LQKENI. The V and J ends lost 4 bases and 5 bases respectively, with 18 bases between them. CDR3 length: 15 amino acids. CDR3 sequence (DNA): TGTGCCAGCTCACTAGGACGGATGCGTGGCAACGAGCAGTACTTC. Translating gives CASSLGRMRGNEQYF.

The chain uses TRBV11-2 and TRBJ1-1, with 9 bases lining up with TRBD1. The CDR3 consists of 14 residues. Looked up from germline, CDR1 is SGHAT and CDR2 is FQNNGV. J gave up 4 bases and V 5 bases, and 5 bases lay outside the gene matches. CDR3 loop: CASSAQGAGTEAFF. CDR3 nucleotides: TGTGCCAGCAGCGCACAGGGGGCTGGCACTGAAGCTTTCTTT.

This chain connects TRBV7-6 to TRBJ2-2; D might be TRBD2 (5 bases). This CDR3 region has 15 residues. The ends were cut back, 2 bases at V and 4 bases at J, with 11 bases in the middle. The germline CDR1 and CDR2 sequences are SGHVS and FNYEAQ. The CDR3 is CASSLSGSGTGELFF. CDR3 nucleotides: TGTGCCAGCAGCTTAAGTGGGAGCGGCACCGGGGAGCTGTTTTTT.

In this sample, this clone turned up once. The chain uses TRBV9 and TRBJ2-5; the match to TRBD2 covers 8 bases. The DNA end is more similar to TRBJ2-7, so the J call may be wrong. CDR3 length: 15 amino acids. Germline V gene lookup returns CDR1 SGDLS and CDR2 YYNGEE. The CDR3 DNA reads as TGTGCCAGCTCAGAGGGGATCCGGGGGGGCTACGAGCAGTACTTC. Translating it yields CASSEGIRGGYEQYF.

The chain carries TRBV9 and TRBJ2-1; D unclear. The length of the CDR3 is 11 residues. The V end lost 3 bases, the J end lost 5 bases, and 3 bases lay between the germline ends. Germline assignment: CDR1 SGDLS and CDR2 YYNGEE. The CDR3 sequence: CASSANNEQFF. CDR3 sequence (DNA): TGTGCCAGCAGCGCTAACAATGAGCAGTTCTTC.

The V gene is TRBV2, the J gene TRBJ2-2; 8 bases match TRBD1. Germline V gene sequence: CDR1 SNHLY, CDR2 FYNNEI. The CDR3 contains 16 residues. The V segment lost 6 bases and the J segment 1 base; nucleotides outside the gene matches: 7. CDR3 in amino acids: CASRITGQGNTGELFF. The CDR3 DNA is TGTGCCAGCAGAATAACTGGACAGGGGAACACCGGGGAGCTGTTTTTT.

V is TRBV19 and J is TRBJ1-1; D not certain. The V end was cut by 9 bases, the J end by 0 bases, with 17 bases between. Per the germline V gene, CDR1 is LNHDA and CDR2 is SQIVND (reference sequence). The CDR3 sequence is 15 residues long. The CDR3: CASRPFTSLNTEAFF. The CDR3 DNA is TGTGCCAGCAGACCTTTTACCTCCCTGAACACTGAAGCTTTCTTT.

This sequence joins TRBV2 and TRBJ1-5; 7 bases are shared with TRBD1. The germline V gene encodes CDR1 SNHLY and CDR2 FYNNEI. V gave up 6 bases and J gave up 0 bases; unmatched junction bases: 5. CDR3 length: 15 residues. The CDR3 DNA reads TGTGCCAGCAGCCCAGACAGGGTTAGCAATCAGCCCCAGCATTTT. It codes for CASSPDRVSNQPQHF.

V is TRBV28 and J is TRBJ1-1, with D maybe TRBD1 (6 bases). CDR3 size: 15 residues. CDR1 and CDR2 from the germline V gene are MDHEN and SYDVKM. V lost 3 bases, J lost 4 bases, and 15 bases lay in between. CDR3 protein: CASSFGGTGVTEAFF. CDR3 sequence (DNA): TGTGCCAGCAGTTTTGGGGGCACTGGGGTCACTGAAGCTTTCTTT.

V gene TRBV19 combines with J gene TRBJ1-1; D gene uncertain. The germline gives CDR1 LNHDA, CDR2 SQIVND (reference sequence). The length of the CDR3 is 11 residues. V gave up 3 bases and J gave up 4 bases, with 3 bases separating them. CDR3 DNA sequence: TGTGCCAGTAGTATGGGCACTGAAGCTTTCTTT. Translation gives CASSMGTEAFF.

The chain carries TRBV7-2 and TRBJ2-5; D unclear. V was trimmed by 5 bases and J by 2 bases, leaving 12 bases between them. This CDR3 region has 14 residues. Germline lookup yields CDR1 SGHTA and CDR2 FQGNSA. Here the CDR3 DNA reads TGTGCCAGCAGCCCTGCCCGGGCGCAAGAGACCCAGTACTTC. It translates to CASSPARAQETQYF.

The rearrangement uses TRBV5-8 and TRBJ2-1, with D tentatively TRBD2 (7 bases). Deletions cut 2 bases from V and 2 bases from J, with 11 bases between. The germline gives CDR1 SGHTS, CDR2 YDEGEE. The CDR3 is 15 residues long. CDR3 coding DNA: TGTGCCAGCAGCTTAGGGGGGGCAGCCTACAATGAGCAGTTCTTC. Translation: CASSLGGAAYNEQFF. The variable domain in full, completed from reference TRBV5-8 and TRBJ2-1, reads EAGVTQSPTHLIKTRGQQATLRCSPISGHTSVYWYQQALGLGLQFLLWYDEGEERNRGNFPPRFSGRQFPNYSSELNVNALELEDSALYLCASSLGGAAYNEQFFGPGTRLTVL.